These 4 T cell receptor beta chains share one sample of origin, sequenced in a study of T cell responses to AZD1222 COVID-19 vaccine (dated by TCRdb to the early 2020s). The time point label of this sample denotes: baseline before first vaccination. The library was prepared using the immunoSEQ multiplex PCR assay. TCRdb provides this immuneACCESS table in a form limited to in-frame rearrangements. Some clones are lacking; in checked studies, under half of them reflect an unresolved V gene, and why the rest are absent is not known. In all, the sample holds 130,000 to 150,000 clones, and 90% to 95% of those were seen once. 1.5% to 2% of the sample goes to the ten largest clones. Sequenced material: peripheral blood, taken on day 0 of AZD1222 vaccination. The receptors originated from an adult in good health.

This clone has a single count. The chain links TRBV28 to TRBJ1-5; D is undetermined. Germline V gene data show CDR1 as MDHEN and CDR2 as SYDVKM. V was clipped by 3 bases and J by 2 bases, with 8 bases between them. The CDR3 is made up of 14 amino acids. CDR3 bases: TGTGCCAGCAGTTTCTCTAAAGGCAATCAGCCCCAGCATTTT. Its translation is CASSFSKGNQPQHF.

The chain joins TRBV7-9 to TRBJ2-3; 11 nucleotides line up with TRBD2. Per germline, CDR1 SEHNR and CDR2 FQNEAQ (reference sequence). The CDR3 loop spans 15 amino acids. V lost 5 bases and J lost 1; bases outside the gene matches: 2. The CDR3 region is CASSPTSGGTDTQYF. CDR3 coding DNA: TGTGCCAGCAGCCCGACTAGCGGGGGCACAGATACGCAGTATTTT.

The J gene is TRBJ2-7, the V gene TRBV6-6, with 12 bases identical to TRBD1. The junction had 10 bases not matched to a gene; V was cut back by 5 bases and J by 5 bases. The CDR3 contains 16 residues. CDR1 and CDR2 (germline): MNHNY, SVGAGI (reference sequence). CDR3 sequence (DNA): TGTGCCAGCAGTCGAGCCACCGGGACAGGGGGCAACGAGCAGTACTTC. This encodes CASSRATGTGGNEQYF.

This chain links TRBV11-2 with TRBJ1-1; D is unclear. Germline loops: CDR1 SGHAT, CDR2 FQNNGV. V lost 6 bases to trimming and J lost 1 base, with 18 bases between them. This CDR3 has 16 amino acids. The CDR3 protein is CASRPPWVSGNTEAFF. DNA for the CDR3: TGTGCCAGCAGACCCCCGTGGGTTTCGGGGAACACTGAAGCTTTCTTT.